Each of the 3 T cell receptor beta chains below was sequenced from the same sample in a study of T cell repertoires in cytomegalovirus infection. TCRdb reprocessed the reads via MiXCR and lists one record per CDR3 protein. The table lists about 900,000 distinct CDR3 sequences, 31% of them singletons. No cognate antigen is known for these TCRs. The sample here was cultured CD8+ T cells from PBMCs, taken from culture after CMV antigen stimulation. All receptors derive from a human donor in good health (CMV status not recorded). Some clones in this sample may be carry-over from other donors' samples.

The chain couples TRBV27 to TRBJ2-2, with TRBD1 identical over 12 bases. This CDR3 is built from 15 residues. The germline V gene has CDR1 MNHEY and CDR2 SMNVEV (reference sequence). The ends lost 5 bases at V and 7 bases at J; junction bases unmatched: 5. CDR3 sequence: CASSPGTGGFGELFF. Here the CDR3 DNA reads TGTGCCAGCAGTCCCGGGACAGGGGGCTTCGGGGAGCTGTTTTTT.

The sample holds a few counts of this clonotype. V and J are TRBV12-3 or TRBV12-4 and TRBJ1-2, with D unresolved. There are 14 residues in the CDR3. The V and J ends lost 1 base and 0 bases respectively, with 6 bases between them. CDR3 region: CASSLGVANYGYTF. The CDR3 nucleotides read TGTGCCAGCAGTTTAGGGGTAGCTAACTATGGCTACACCTTC.

The chain couples TRBV6-5 to TRBJ2-1; 12 bases fit TRBD1. The CDR3 has 14 residues. V lost 6 bases and J lost 6; bases outside the gene matches: 3. Germline V gene sequence: CDR1 MNHEY, CDR2 SVGAGI. The CDR3 DNA reads as TGTGCCAGCAGCCGGGACAGGGGGCCCAATGAGCAGTTCTTC. This sequence encodes CASSRDRGPNEQFF.